The subject of this entry is one T cell receptor (beta chain). These data originate in a study of Ad26.COV2.S vaccination and SARS-CoV-2 variants. Trimming took 2 bases from V and 1 from J, leaving 13 bases between them. Germline V gene sequence: CDR1 MNHEY, CDR2 SVGAGI. CDR3 length: 16 amino acids. The method was immunoSEQ multiplex PCR; TCRdb's version includes in-frame clones alone and lacks a portion of them. This sample has about 320,000 clones, with more than 70% found just once. Documented treatment: over 15 received Ad26.COV2.S at low or high dose, single or two shots; roughly 5 received placebo; per-sample allocation not given. Day 63 after the first injection of vaccine or placebo was the sampling time.

The material was peripheral blood, obtained in a trial of Ad26.COV2.S vaccine versus placebo. The rearrangement links TRBV6-5 to TRBJ2-3; D possibly corresponds to TRBD2 (6 bases). The source of this sequence is a person aged 18-60 years who received the Ad26.COV2.S COVID-19 vaccine or a placebo. As DNA, the CDR3 is TGTGCCAGCAGTTACGGTCGGACTACCGGCACAGATACGCAGTATTTT. This sequence encodes CASSYGRTTGTDTQYF.